This T cell receptor (beta chain) was recorded in a study of T cells in Graves' hyperthyroidism and ophthalmopathy. In germline, CDR1 is SGHNT, CDR2 YENEEA. V lost 5 bases and J lost 6; bases outside the gene matches: 6. The CDR3 extends over 14 amino acids. An approximately 9.4 ml volume of fresh peripheral blood provided the PBMCs. Researchers amplified the TCR beta CDR3 regions from RNA transcripts. A set of HTBI primers served as the primers for a first-round RT-PCR of the TCR CDR3. TCRdb passed the multiplex PCR reads through MiXCR, listing each CDR3 protein once. The profile shows hundreds of thousands of distinct CDR3 sequences, approximately 15% of them singletons.

The sequenced sample consisted of blood. This clonotype was obtained from a man between 18 and 29 years old with Graves' ophthalmopathy. The rearrangement joins TRBV11-3 to TRBJ1-5; TRBD1 matches 8 bases. The CDR3 loop is CASSLTGEAQPQHF. The CDR3 nucleotides read TGTGCCAGCAGCCTGACAGGGGAAGCTCAGCCCCAGCATTTT.